A single TCR beta chain is shown here with its context. The sample belongs to a study of blood T cell repertoires in COVID-19. Study-level information: Italy, Spain and the United States were the sources of the convalescent and acute COVID-19 samples. PBMCs, B-cell-depleted T cells, or T cells provided the cDNA or gDNA that made up the material.

There are 13 residues in the CDR3. Trimming stripped 1 base from V and 5 bases from J, with 6 bases between. The germline CDR1 and CDR2 sequences are LNHDA and SQIVND (reference sequence). In the study's own analysis: Reference gene primers were amplified, and this amplification served to estimate nucleated cell counts. The repertoire was sequenced with immunoSEQ multiplex PCR; TCRdb's copy has only in-frame clones and lacks some. V, J and clone size are those of that table, while D and trimming were read from the DNA. The profile shows 110,000 to 150,000 clones, 81% of them singletons. Sequenced: peripheral blood. The rearrangement joins TRBV19 to TRBJ1-5; no definite D call. This TCR was sampled from a human donor in a cohort sampled during active COVID-19. CDR3: CASSIAGYQPQHF. The CDR3 coding sequence is TGTGCCAGTAGTATAGCGGGGTATCAGCCCCAGCATTTT.